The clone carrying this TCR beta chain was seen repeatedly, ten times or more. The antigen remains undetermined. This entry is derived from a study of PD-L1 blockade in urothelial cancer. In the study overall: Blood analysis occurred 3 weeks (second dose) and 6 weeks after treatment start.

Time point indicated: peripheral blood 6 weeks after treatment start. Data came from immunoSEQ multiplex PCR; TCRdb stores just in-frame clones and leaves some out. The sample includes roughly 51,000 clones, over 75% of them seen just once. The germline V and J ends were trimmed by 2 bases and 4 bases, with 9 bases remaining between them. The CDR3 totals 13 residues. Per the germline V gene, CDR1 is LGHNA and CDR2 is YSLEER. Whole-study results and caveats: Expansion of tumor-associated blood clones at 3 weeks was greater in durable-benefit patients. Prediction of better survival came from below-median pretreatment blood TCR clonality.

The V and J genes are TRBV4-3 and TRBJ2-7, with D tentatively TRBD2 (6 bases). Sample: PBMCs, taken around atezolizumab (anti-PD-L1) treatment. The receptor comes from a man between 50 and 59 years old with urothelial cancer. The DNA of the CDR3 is TGCGCCAGCAGCCAAACCGGGGGTTACGAGCAGTACTTC. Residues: CASSQTGGYEQYF.